What follows are 29 T cell receptor beta chains derived from one specimen sequenced in a study of shared clonotypes between healthy human individuals. Clones were read by immunoSEQ multiplex PCR, and TCRdb kept only the in-frame ones, dropping some. The top ten clones hold 0.1% to 0.15% of a sample with around 2,000,000 clones, 95% of them seen once. The source material was naive CD4+ T cells sorted from blood. Regarding subset: CD45RA+ positively selected. Every receptor here comes from a man aged 18 to 35 in good health.

The gene calls are TRBV19 and TRBJ1-2; the D is unclear. Germline CDR1 LNHDA, CDR2 SQIVND (reference sequence). This CDR3 region has 16 residues. V was clipped by 3 bases and J by 4 bases, with 18 bases between them. The CDR3, as DNA: TGTGCCAGTAGTATCCTCTCCTTTGGTCCCTTCTATGGCTACACCTTC. It translates to CASSILSFGPFYGYTF. Complete variable domain (other parts from reference TRBV19 and TRBJ1-2): DGGITQSPKYLFRKEGQNVTLSCEQNLNHDAMYWYRQDPGQGLRLIYYSQIVNDFQKGDIAEGYSVSREKKESFPLTVTSAQKNPTAFYLCASSILSFGPFYGYTFGSGTRLTVV.

The rearrangement uses TRBV18 and TRBJ1-3, with 10 bases lining up with TRBD1. This CDR3 is built from 17 residues. In germline, CDR1 is KGHSH, CDR2 LQKENI. Losses at the gene ends were 6 bases for V and 2 bases for J; bases not matched to a gene: 10. CDR3 residues: CASSPSGTGEAGNTIYF. The CDR3 DNA sequence: TGTGCCAGCTCGCCCTCCGGGACAGGGGAGGCTGGAAACACCATATATTTT.

The chain recombines TRBV11-2 with TRBJ2-3; the match to TRBD2 covers 10 bases. With 5 bases clipped from V and 2 bases from J, the junction kept 4 bases outside the gene matches. This CDR3 has 15 residues. The germline V gene has CDR1 SGHAT and CDR2 FQNNGV. DNA for the CDR3: TGTGCCAGCAGCCTGAGCGGGGGGGCCACAGATACGCAGTATTTT. Its protein is CASSLSGGATDTQYF. The full variable domain, in which reference TRBV11-2 and TRBJ2-3 provide the parts outside the CDR3, is EAGVAQSPRYKIIEKRQSVAFWCNPISGHATLYWYQQILGQGPKLLIQFQNNGVVDDSQLPKDRFSAERLKGVDSTLKIQPAKLEDSAVYLCASSLSGGATDTQYFGPGTRLTVL.

This clone was detected once. The identical CDR3 is also encoded by other nucleotide sequences in the sample. The V gene is TRBV30, the J gene TRBJ2-7, with D unclear. V gave up 4 bases and J gave up 0 bases, with 10 bases separating them. CDR3 length equals 13 residues. Per germline, CDR1 GTSNPN and CDR2 SVGIG (reference sequence). The CDR3 nucleotides are TGTGCCTGGATCAGACTCCCCTCCTACGAGCAGTACTTC. Translation: CAWIRLPSYEQYF.

This clone was detected once. Different DNA sequences within this sample yield the same CDR3. The CDR3 reads CASSLGSGPSYEQYF. DNA of the CDR3: TGCGCCAGCAGCTTGGGTAGCGGCCCCTCCTACGAGCAGTACTTC. The V gene is TRBV5-1, the J gene TRBJ2-7; tentatively, D is TRBD2 (6 bases). The ends were cut back, 0 bases at V and 0 bases at J, with 10 bases in the middle. The CDR3 is made up of 15 amino acids. The germline CDR1 and CDR2 sequences are SGHRS and YFSETQ. Variable domain in full (rest from reference TRBV5-1 and TRBJ2-7): KAGVTQTPRYLIKTRGQQVTLSCSPISGHRSVSWYQQTPGQGLQFLFEYFSETQRNKGNFPGRFSGRQFSNSRSEMNVSTLELGDSALYLCASSLGSGPSYEQYFGPGTRLTVT.

This chain links TRBV2 with TRBJ1-1; D is unclear. The V gene's germline CDR1 is SNHLY and CDR2 FYNNEI. The CDR3 contains 12 residues. The V and J ends lost 4 bases and 10 bases respectively, with 13 bases between them. In DNA form, the CDR3 reads TGTGCCAGCAGTGTGGGTCCTGGGGTAGCTTTCTTT. It specifies CASSVGPGVAFF. The full variable domain, in which reference TRBV2 and TRBJ1-1 provide the parts outside the CDR3, is EPEVTQTPSHQVTQMGQEVILRCVPISNHLYFYWYRQILGQKVEFLVSFYNNEISEKSEIFDDQFSVERPDGSNFTLKIRSTKLEDSAMYFCASSVGPGVAFFGQGTRLTVV.

The chain combines TRBV27 with TRBJ2-3; 8 bases fit TRBD1. The CDR3 is 16 amino acids. Trimming removed 2 bases from V and 4 bases from J; junction bases left unmatched: 8. CDR1 is MNHEY, CDR2 SMNVEV, per germline (reference sequence). The CDR3 nucleotides are TGTGCCAGCAGTTTAAGGGGGACAGGCGGAGCAGATACGCAGTATTTT. Protein product: CASSLRGTGGADTQYF.

The chain has TRBV11-3 and TRBJ2-6; TRBD1 agrees at 7 bases. The CDR3 covers 16 residues. CDR1 is SGHNT and CDR2 is YENEEA in the germline V gene. The V and J ends lost 1 base and 3 bases, in that order; junction bases with no gene match: 3. Here the CDR3 DNA reads TGTGCCAGCAGCTTAGGCAGGGGGATTGGGGCCAACGTCCTGACTTTC. Translation gives CASSLGRGIGANVLTF.

J is TRBJ2-7 and V is TRBV7-6; no definite D call. The V end was cut by 5 bases, the J end by 0 bases, with 14 bases between. The CDR3 runs 15 residues. The germline V gene encodes CDR1 SGHVS and CDR2 FNYEAQ. CDR3 DNA: TGTGCCAGCAGCAACGGACCGACGAGCTCCTACGAGCAGTACTTC. This translates into CASSNGPTSSYEQYF.

This clone was seen a single time. The chain is built from TRBV2 and TRBJ2-3; TRBD2 matches at 7 bases. The germline V gene encodes CDR1 SNHLY and CDR2 FYNNEI. The CDR3 has 15 residues. V lost 3 bases, J lost 1 base, and 4 bases stayed unmatched. CDR3 protein: CASSEGLTGTDTQYF. The CDR3 DNA sequence: TGTGCCAGCAGTGAGGGACTAACTGGCACAGATACGCAGTATTTT.

The V call is TRBV4-3, the J call TRBJ1-2, with TRBD1 identical over 9 bases. V was pared by 4 bases and J by 5 bases, with 14 bases of the junction left unmatched. CDR3 length equals 17 residues. Looked up from germline, CDR1 is LGHNA and CDR2 is YSLEER. CDR3 in DNA: TGCGCCAGCAGCCCCGGGACAGGGATGGGAGTCTGGTATGGCTACACCTTC. Its protein is CASSPGTGMGVWYGYTF.

With respect to this clone: Different DNA sequences within this sample yield the same CDR3. The CDR3: CAISESGQGNQPQHF. Here the CDR3 DNA reads TGTGCCATCAGTGAGTCGGGACAGGGGAATCAGCCCCAGCATTTT. V gene TRBV10-3 combines with J gene TRBJ1-5; 10 bases fit TRBD1. The CDR3 has 15 amino acids. Per germline, CDR1 ENHRY and CDR2 SYGVKD. J lost 4 bases, V lost 0 bases, and 0 bases had no gene match.

The chain links TRBV11-2 to TRBJ1-4; no definite D call. The CDR3 contains 15 residues. CDR1 is SGHAT and CDR2 is FQNNGV in the germline V gene. Trimming removed 3 bases at V and 1 base at J, with 9 bases between. The DNA of the CDR3 is TGTGCCAGCAGCTTTTTGGGCGAAACTAATGAAAAACTGTTTTTT. It encodes CASSFLGETNEKLFF.

V usage is TRBV11-3 and J usage is TRBJ2-5; 8 positions agree with TRBD1. Germline V gene lookup returns CDR1 SGHNT and CDR2 YENEEA. The CDR3 has 14 amino acids. Trimming took 4 bases from V and 1 from J; bases not matched to a gene: 2. CDR3 sequence reads: CASSSGQGQETQYF. DNA for the CDR3: TGTGCCAGCAGCTCCGGACAGGGCCAAGAGACCCAGTACTTC.

The J gene is TRBJ2-2, the V gene TRBV6-1; D possibly corresponds to TRBD2 (5 bases). V shed 11 bases and J shed 1 base, with 14 bases lying between them. CDR1 and CDR2 (germline): MNHNS, SASEGT. CDR3 length: 14 residues. CDR3 residues: CAAGRTENTGELFF. The CDR3 DNA is TGTGCCGCAGGCCGGACTGAGAACACCGGGGAGCTGTTTTTT.

The chain links TRBV6-5 to TRBJ1-1, with D uncertain. The CDR3 contains 15 residues. The germline V gene encodes CDR1 MNHEY and CDR2 SVGAGI. Trimming stripped 6 bases from V and 1 base from J, with 15 bases between. The CDR3 DNA follows: TGTGCCAGCAGCCCGGGCTCAGTTCGGAACACTGAAGCTTTCTTT. It encodes CASSPGSVRNTEAFF.

The CDR3 nucleotides read TGTGCCAGCAGTTACGGGGGGGCCGAGAACACTGAAGCTTTCTTT. It yields the protein CASSYGGAENTEAFF. V usage is TRBV6-5 and J usage is TRBJ1-1, with D perhaps matching TRBD1 (6 bases). The CDR3 spans 15 residues. The germline V and J ends were trimmed by 2 bases and 1 base, with 11 bases remaining between them. The germline CDR1 and CDR2 sequences are MNHEY and SVGAGI.

The genes are TRBV5-4 and TRBJ2-4; no definite D call. CDR3 length: 16 residues. V was shortened by 0 bases and J by 3 bases, with 13 bases between the two germline ends. Per the germline V gene, CDR1 is SGHNT and CDR2 is YYREEE (reference sequence). The CDR3 sequence: CASSLDSRLGKNIQYF. CDR3 DNA sequence: TGTGCCAGCAGCTTGGATTCGCGCTTGGGCAAAAACATTCAGTACTTC.

The J gene is TRBJ2-3, the V gene TRBV30, with 9 bases fitting TRBD2. Germline values: CDR1 GTSNPN, CDR2 SVGIG (reference sequence). Germline trimming cut 4 bases from V and 5 bases from J; bases unmatched to any gene: 7. The CDR3 loop spans 14 amino acids. CDR3 loop: CAWTAGGPIDTQYF. The CDR3 coding sequence is TGTGCCTGGACGGCGGGAGGGCCTATAGATACGCAGTATTTT.

This rearrangement joins TRBV2 to TRBJ1-1; 8 bases align to TRBD1. The CDR3 extends over 16 amino acids. The V and J ends lost 6 bases and 1 base, in that order; junction bases with no gene match: 10. The germline V gene encodes CDR1 SNHLY and CDR2 FYNNEI. CDR3 nucleotide sequence: TGTGCCAGCAGGAGTCGGACAGGGACCTCGAACACTGAAGCTTTCTTT. Translated, it gives CASRSRTGTSNTEAFF.

On this clone itself: Just one base apart from a much larger clone, this may be a read error. This CDR3 is also generated by other DNA sequences in the sample. The genes are TRBV5-1 and TRBJ1-3; D is unclear. V lost 0 bases and J lost 0, with 4 bases in between. Per the germline V gene, CDR1 is SGHRS and CDR2 is YFSETQ. The CDR3 is made up of 14 amino acids. The DNA for the CDR3 is TGCGCCAGCAGCTTGGGCAGCTCTGGAAACACCATATATTTT. It specifies CASSLGSSGNTIYF.

In nucleotides, the CDR3 is TGCGCCAGCACCAGACCAGACAGGGTAAGTTACGAGCAGTACTTC. It yields the protein CASTRPDRVSYEQYF. V usage is TRBV10-1 and J usage is TRBJ2-7; 7 bases agree with TRBD1. The CDR3 contains 15 residues. Germline CDR1 WNHNN, CDR2 SYGVQD (reference sequence). V gave up 7 bases and J gave up 4 bases; unmatched junction bases: 13.

V is TRBV6-1 and J is TRBJ1-6, with D unresolved. From germline, CDR1 is MNHNS and CDR2 SASEGT. This CDR3 comprises 14 residues. V was pared by 1 base and J by 6 bases, with 7 bases between. In DNA, the CDR3 is TGTGCCAGCAGTGAAGTGGTGGGTAATTCACCCCTCCACTTT. As protein: CASSEVVGNSPLHF.

This chain connects TRBV19 to TRBJ1-1; D is ambiguous. CDR3 length: 16 amino acids. Trimming cost V 0 bases and J 10 bases, with 21 bases left between them. In germline, CDR1 is LNHDA, CDR2 SQIVND (reference sequence). The CDR3 bases are TGTGCCAGTAGTATAGACGTTCAGCTTGCCCCTCAAGGAGCTTTCTTT. Residues: CASSIDVQLAPQGAFF.

Points on this clone: Other nucleotide sequences in the sample specify the same CDR3. The chain is built from TRBV29-1 and TRBJ2-1, with D possibly TRBD2 on 5 matching bases. Germline-derived CDR1 and CDR2 are SQVTM and ANQGSEA. This CDR3 region has 12 residues. Trimming cost V 4 bases and J 4 bases, with 8 bases left between them. CDR3 coding DNA: TGCAGCGTTGGCAGGACTTACAATGAGCAGTTCTTC. Its translation is CSVGRTYNEQFF.

About this clone: Other DNA sequences in this specimen translate into the identical CDR3. The rearrangement links TRBV27 to TRBJ1-2, with TRBD1 matching over 11 bases. The V and J ends lost 5 bases and 2 bases, in that order; junction bases with no gene match: 4. Germline-derived CDR1 and CDR2 are MNHEY and SMNVEV (reference sequence). The CDR3 totals 15 residues. CDR3 bases: TGTGCCAGCAGTCCGGGGACAGGGGGAAACTATGGCTACACCTTC. Protein: CASSPGTGGNYGYTF.

The rearrangement uses TRBV4-3 and TRBJ1-6; the D is unclear. Germline V lookup: CDR1 LGHNA, CDR2 YSLEER. This CDR3 region has 13 residues. V was clipped by 1 base and J by 8 bases, with 6 bases between them. CDR3 residues: CASSQVRDSPLHF. The CDR3 nucleotides are TGCGCCAGCAGCCAAGTACGGGATTCACCCCTCCACTTT.

The gene calls are TRBV27 and TRBJ1-6; no reliable D call. V lost 1 base and J lost 0, with 13 bases in between. Germline V gene data show CDR1 as MNHEY and CDR2 as SMNVEV (reference sequence). CDR3 length equals 18 residues. CDR3 nucleotide sequence: TGTGCCAGCAGTTTATTTGCGCTTGGGAGCTCCTATAATTCACCCCTCCACTTT. It encodes CASSLFALGSSYNSPLHF.

On this clone itself: Other DNA sequences from this sample encode an identical CDR3 as well. The V gene is TRBV18, the J gene TRBJ2-3; the match to TRBD2 covers 9 bases. Per the germline V gene, CDR1 is KGHSH and CDR2 is LQKENI. J lost 1 base, V lost 4 bases, and 0 bases had no gene match. The CDR3 extends over 14 amino acids. The CDR3 DNA is TGTGCCAGCTCACGGACTAGCGGCACAGATACGCAGTATTTT. Translation: CASSRTSGTDTQYF. The full variable domain, its missing parts supplied by reference TRBV18 and TRBJ2-3, is NAGVMQNPRHLVRRRGQEARLRCSPMKGHSHVYWYRQLPEEGLKFMVYLQKENIIDESGMPKERFSAEFPKEGPSILRIQQVVRGDSAAYFCASSRTSGTDTQYFGPGTRLTVL.